This T cell receptor (beta chain) was retrieved from a study of blood T cell repertoires in COVID-19. About the research overall: The United States, Italy and Spain provided the acute and convalescent COVID-19 samples.

Germline CDR1 SGHNT, CDR2 YENEEA. The length of the CDR3 is 15 residues. With V trimmed by 3 bases and J by 2 bases, 4 bases remained unmatched. Profiling relied on immunoSEQ multiplex PCR, and the TCRdb table lists in-frame clones only, not all of them. The sample lists roughly 200,000 clones, roughly 86% occurring once. The receptor was derived from a man aged 18 to 30 with active or convalescent COVID-19. V is TRBV11-3 and J is TRBJ2-7, with 10 bases lining up with TRBD2. The sample comprised peripheral blood. In DNA form, the CDR3 reads TGTGCCAGCAGCTTGGGGACTAGCGCTACCTACGAGCAGTACTTC. Translating it yields CASSLGTSATYEQYF.